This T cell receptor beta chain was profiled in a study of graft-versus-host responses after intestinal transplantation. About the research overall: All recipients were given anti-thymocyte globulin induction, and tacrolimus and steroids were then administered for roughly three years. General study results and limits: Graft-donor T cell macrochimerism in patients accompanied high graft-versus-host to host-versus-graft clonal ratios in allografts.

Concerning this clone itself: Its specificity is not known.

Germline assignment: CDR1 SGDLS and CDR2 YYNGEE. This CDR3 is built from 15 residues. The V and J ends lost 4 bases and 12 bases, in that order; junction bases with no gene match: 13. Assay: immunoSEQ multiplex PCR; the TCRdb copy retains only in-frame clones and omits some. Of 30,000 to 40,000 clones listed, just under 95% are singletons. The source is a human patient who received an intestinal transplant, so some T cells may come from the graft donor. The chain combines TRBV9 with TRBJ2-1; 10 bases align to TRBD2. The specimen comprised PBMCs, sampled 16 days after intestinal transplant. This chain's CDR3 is CASSTEGLAGDGQFF. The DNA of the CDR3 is TGTGCCAGCAGCACCGAGGGTCTAGCGGGAGACGGGCAGTTCTTC.